Below, one T cell receptor (beta chain) is given with its context. Antigen specificity is unknown. These data originate in a study of T cells in pancreatic ductal adenocarcinoma. The study's findings and limits: This surgical cohort overrepresents the minority presenting with early-stage disease. Blood clonality (roughly 0.07) did not differ significantly from tumor (approximately 0.1). Blood had more productive templates and around 8.2-fold more unique clonotypes than tumor.

Using immunoSEQ multiplex PCR, the repertoire was profiled, and TCRdb retains in-frame clones only, with some absent. The sample includes over 100,000 clones, about 95% of them seen just once. Surgery without prior neoadjuvant therapy was the treatment of the selected pancreatic ductal adenocarcinoma patients. Germline V gene lookup returns CDR1 LNHNV and CDR2 YYDKDF (reference sequence). The ends lost 1 base at V and 6 bases at J; junction bases unmatched: 4. This CDR3 comprises 15 residues. The TCR was taken from a human donor with pancreatic ductal adenocarcinoma. The chain has TRBV15 and TRBJ2-7; 12 bases map to TRBD2. Sequencing input: PBMCs. The CDR3, as DNA: TGTGCCACCAGCAGAGGACTAGCGGGAGCTGGCGAGCAGTACTTC. Protein product: CATSRGLAGAGEQYF.